These 22 T cell receptor beta chains share one sample of origin, sequenced in a study of shared clonotypes between healthy human individuals. The method was immunoSEQ multiplex PCR; TCRdb's version includes in-frame clones alone and lacks a portion of them. There are approximately 2,000,000 clones in the sample; around 95% occur only once, and over 1.5% lies in the top ten. Positively selected for CCR7, the CD45RO-negative cells used as naive CD8 cells excluded terminally differentiated effector memory CD45RA+ cells. The sample was naive CD8+ T cells from PBMCs. These receptor sequences come from a man between 18 and 29 years old in good health. Some clones in this sample may be carry-over from other donors' samples.

The chain employs TRBV10-3 and TRBJ1-3; D might be TRBD1 (6 bases). Germline CDR1 and CDR2: ENHRY and SYGVKD. Trimming took 1 base from V and 2 from J, leaving 12 bases between them. CDR3 length equals 16 residues. CDR3 bases: TGTGCCATCAGTGAGTGGGTCCCAGGGGCTGGAAACACCATATATTTT. Translated: CAISEWVPGAGNTIYF.

The J gene is TRBJ2-5, the V gene TRBV7-3; D is unresolved. Germline V lookup: CDR1 SGHTA, CDR2 FQGTGA. The CDR3 contains 13 residues. V lost 2 bases and J lost 4, with 8 bases in between. The CDR3 spells CASSLSPRETQYF. As DNA, the CDR3 is TGTGCCAGCAGCTTATCTCCCAGAGAGACCCAGTACTTC. Full variable domain (missing parts from reference TRBV7-3 and TRBJ2-5): GAGVSQTPSNKVTEKGKYVELRCDPISGHTALYWYRQSLGQGPEFLIYFQGTGAADDSGLPNDRFFAVRPEGSVSTLKIQRTERGDSAVYLCASSLSPRETQYFGPGTRLLVL.

This sequence joins TRBV7-9 and TRBJ2-5; no reliable D call. The CDR3 is 11 amino acids. The germline V gene has CDR1 SEHNR and CDR2 FQNEAQ (reference sequence). V lost 4 bases and J 9 bases, leaving 9 bases between the germline ends. The CDR3 nucleotides read TGTGCCAGCAGCTCGAGTGGAGCCCAGTACTTC. This gives the protein CASSSSGAQYF. Using reference TRBV7-9 and TRBJ2-5 for the parts outside the CDR3, the full variable domain is DTGVSQNPRHKITKRGQNVTFRCDPISEHNRLYWYRQTLGQGPEFLTYFQNEAQLEKSRLLSDRFSAERPKGSFSTLEIQRTEQGDSAMYLCASSSSGAQYFGPGTRLLVL.

Remarks on this clone: This sample also contains other DNA sequences that code for the same CDR3. The chain combines TRBV9 with TRBJ1-3; D remains unclear. V lost 0 bases, J lost 3 bases, and 4 bases lay in between. The germline V gene has CDR1 SGDLS and CDR2 YYNGEE. The CDR3 has 13 amino acids. CDR3 bases: TGTGCCAGCAGCGTAGCAGGTGGAAACACCATATATTTT. It translates to CASSVAGGNTIYF. The variable domain in full, completed from reference TRBV9 and TRBJ1-3, reads DSGVTQTPKHLITATGQRVTLRCSPRSGDLSVYWYQQSLDQGLQFLIQYYNGEERAKGNILERFSAQQFPDLHSELNLSSLELGDSALYFCASSVAGGNTIYFGEGSWLTVV.

The CDR3 spells CASSPTSGRTDTQYF. CDR3 coding DNA: TGTGCCAGCAGCCCGACTAGCGGGAGGACAGATACGCAGTATTTT. J is TRBJ2-3 and V is TRBV4-2; TRBD2 matches 13 bases. The V gene's germline CDR1 is LGHNA and CDR2 YNFKEQ. The CDR3 is 15 residues long. The ends lost 4 bases at V and 3 bases at J; junction bases unmatched: 1.

V is TRBV10-3 and J is TRBJ2-1, with D maybe TRBD1 (6 bases). The CDR3 totals 13 residues. The V gene lost 11 bases and the J gene lost 6 bases, with 17 bases spanning the gap. CDR1 is ENHRY, CDR2 SYGVKD, per germline. CDR3 protein: CASGDALSNEQFF. CDR3 nucleotides: TGTGCCTCAGGGGATGCATTGAGCAATGAGCAGTTCTTC.

J is TRBJ2-7 and V is TRBV9; D is unclear. Germline CDR1 reads SGDLS; CDR2 reads YYNGEE. Between the trimmed V and J ends, which lost 3 bases and 0 bases, there was a span of 28 bases. The CDR3 is 20 amino acids. The CDR3 coding sequence is TGTGCCAGCAGCGCGCAACCACAACCCCAAACCAACGCCCCCTCCTACGAGCAGTACTTC. Translation: CASSAQPQPQTNAPSYEQYF.

This chain links TRBV28 with TRBJ2-7; D is unresolved. CDR3 length: 13 residues. Per the germline V gene, CDR1 is MDHEN and CDR2 is SYDVKM. The germline V and J ends were trimmed by 3 bases and 0 bases, with 6 bases remaining between them. CDR3 amino acids: CASSLSISYEQYF. For the CDR3, the DNA is TGTGCCAGCAGTTTGAGCATCTCCTACGAGCAGTACTTC.

This chain links TRBV30 with TRBJ2-2; tentative D call: TRBD2 (7 bases). Between the trimmed V and J ends, which lost 3 bases and 6 bases, there was a span of 14 bases. This CDR3 spans 14 amino acids. In germline, CDR1 is GTSNPN, CDR2 SVGIG (reference sequence). In nucleotides, the CDR3 is TGTGCCTGGAGCCGGGGGGCGCGGCCCGGGGAGCTGTTTTTT. It specifies CAWSRGARPGELFF.

The V call is TRBV7-9, the J call TRBJ2-3; weak D call: TRBD1 (6 bases). The germline CDR1 and CDR2 sequences are SEHNR and FQNEAQ (reference sequence). CDR3 length: 16 residues. Trimming left V 5 bases short and J 7 bases short, with 22 bases between. CDR3 in DNA: TGTGCCAGCAGCCCTGACAGGCCGGCCGACTCTCATACGCAGTATTTT. It codes for CASSPDRPADSHTQYF. The full variable domain, rest sourced from reference TRBV7-9 and TRBJ2-3, is DTGVSQNPRHKITKRGQNVTFRCDPISEHNRLYWYRQTLGQGPEFLTYFQNEAQLEKSRLLSDRFSAERPKGSFSTLEIQRTEQGDSAMYLCASSPDRPADSHTQYFGPGTRLTVL.

The chain has TRBV29-1 and TRBJ2-7, with 8 bases identical to TRBD1. J was trimmed by 9 bases and V by 7 bases; bases with no gene match: 8. CDR3 length equals 11 residues. Looked up from germline, CDR1 is SQVTM and CDR2 is ANQGSEA. In DNA form, the CDR3 reads TGCAGCGCCATAACAGGGGGTGTGCAGTACTTC. Translated: CSAITGGVQYF.

As regards this clone: The same CDR3 is also encoded by other DNA sequences in this sample. This chain joins TRBV18 and TRBJ2-7, with a possible D match to TRBD1 (5 bases). This CDR3 comprises 13 residues. Trimming shortened V by 6 bases and J by 0 bases, and 9 bases separated the two germline ends. The germline V gene has CDR1 KGHSH and CDR2 LQKENI. For the CDR3, the DNA is TGTGCCAGCTCCTCTGGGGCCTCCTACGAGCAGTACTTC. It yields the protein CASSSGASYEQYF. Full variable domain (rest looked up from reference TRBV18 and TRBJ2-7): NAGVMQNPRHLVRRRGQEARLRCSPMKGHSHVYWYRQLPEEGLKFMVYLQKENIIDESGMPKERFSAEFPKEGPSILRIQQVVRGDSAAYFCASSSGASYEQYFGPGTRLTVT.

The chain combines TRBV5-6 with TRBJ2-1; D not resolved. From germline, CDR1 is SGHDT and CDR2 YYEEEE. CDR3 length: 15 amino acids. V lost 2 bases, J lost 3 bases, and 12 bases lay in between. CDR3 protein: CASSFFPPSYNEQFF. In DNA, the CDR3 is TGTGCCAGCAGCTTCTTCCCCCCCAGCTACAATGAGCAGTTCTTC.

The rearrangement links TRBV11-2 to TRBJ2-7, with TRBD2 as a possible D gene (6 bases). CDR1 and CDR2 (germline): SGHAT, FQNNGV. The CDR3 length is 16 residues. Trimming removed 0 bases at V and 5 bases at J, with 17 bases between. DNA of the CDR3: TGTGCCAGCAGCTTAGATTTGTGGGCGCGGGGCGACGAGCAGTACTTC. It is translated as CASSLDLWARGDEQYF.

Only one count was recorded for this clone. The chain is built from TRBV27 and TRBJ2-3, with TRBD1 matching over 8 bases. V lost 6 bases and J lost 1; bases outside the gene matches: 6. The CDR3 has 15 residues. Germline V gene data show CDR1 as MNHEY and CDR2 as SMNVEV (reference sequence). As DNA, the CDR3 is TGTGCCAGCAGCCCTCGGGGACAGGGCACAGATACGCAGTATTTT. Amino acids: CASSPRGQGTDTQYF.

The chain couples TRBV19 to TRBJ2-1; perhaps TRBD2 as D (6 bases). The CDR3 extends over 14 amino acids. Trimming removed 7 bases at V and 2 bases at J, with 12 bases between. The germline V gene encodes CDR1 LNHDA and CDR2 SQIVND (reference sequence). The CDR3 sequence is CASTSGGAYNEQFF. For the CDR3, the DNA is TGTGCCAGTACCTCAGGAGGGGCCTACAATGAGCAGTTCTTC.

The genes are TRBV4-1 and TRBJ2-1, with TRBD2 matching 8 bases. V lost 0 bases to trimming and J lost 0 bases; unmatched junction nucleotides: 4. This CDR3 comprises 17 residues. Germline V CDR1 and CDR2: MGHRA, YSYEKL. CDR3 DNA sequence: TGCGCCAGCAGCCAAGATATACGGGGGGGCTCCTACAATGAGCAGTTCTTC. Protein product: CASSQDIRGGSYNEQFF.

J is TRBJ2-1 and V is TRBV27, with D maybe TRBD2 (5 bases). The V gene's germline CDR1 is MNHEY and CDR2 SMNVEV (reference sequence). The CDR3 loop spans 14 amino acids. V gave up 3 bases and J gave up 10 bases, with 16 bases separating them. CDR3 bases: TGTGCCAGCAGTTTTGGCCTAGCTAGAGGAGAGCAGTTCTTC. It yields the protein CASSFGLARGEQFF.

V and J are TRBV7-9 and TRBJ1-2; 9 positions agree with TRBD1. J gave up 3 bases and V 1 base, and 3 bases lay outside the gene matches. Germline V gene lookup returns CDR1 SEHNR and CDR2 FQNEAQ (reference sequence). There are 15 residues in the CDR3. CDR3 residues: CASSLGRDRDYGYTF. In DNA, the CDR3 is TGTGCCAGCAGCTTAGGACGGGACAGGGACTATGGCTACACCTTC.

Comment on this clone: This same CDR3 is encoded by further DNA sequences in the sample. The V gene is TRBV29-1, the J gene TRBJ2-7; TRBD1 matches at 8 bases. The CDR3 extends over 12 amino acids. Germline values: CDR1 SQVTM, CDR2 ANQGSEA. With V trimmed by 7 bases and J by 4 bases, 6 bases remained unmatched. CDR3 in amino acids: CSARTGRYEQYF. The CDR3 DNA follows: TGCAGCGCACGGACAGGGCGGTACGAGCAGTACTTC.

The J gene is TRBJ2-1, the V gene TRBV30; 7 bases are shared with TRBD2. This CDR3 region has 15 residues. With 5 bases clipped from V and 3 bases from J, the junction kept 10 bases outside the gene matches. Per the germline V gene, CDR1 is GTSNPN and CDR2 is SVGIG (reference sequence). The CDR3 here is CAWGPSGLNYNEQFF. CDR3 nucleotide sequence: TGTGCCTGGGGACCTAGCGGCCTGAACTACAATGAGCAGTTCTTC.

This clone has only one observation. The chain combines TRBV2 with TRBJ1-1; D uncertain. This CDR3 region has 12 residues. Germline CDR1 is SNHLY and CDR2 is FYNNEI. The ends were cut back, 10 bases at V and 5 bases at J, with 14 bases in the middle. The DNA of the CDR3 is TGTGCCATCTCAGACCCAAGGACTGAAGCTTTCTTT. It is translated as CAISDPRTEAFF.